Following are 3 T cell receptor beta chains from one sample sequenced in a study of cytomegalovirus exposure and HLA in healthy donors. Vbeta (60) and Jbeta (13) primers were used in the PCR. Sequencing used immunoSEQ multiplex PCR; TCRdb keeps in-frame clones, though not all of them. The sample lists about 170,000 clones; 77% were seen once. The material sequenced was PBMCs. The source is a female donor in good health and CMV-seronegative.

The chain has TRBV9 and TRBJ1-1, with 9 nucleotides matching TRBD1. The CDR3 loop spans 15 amino acids. Per the germline V gene, CDR1 is SGDLS and CDR2 is YYNGEE. The ends lost 0 bases at V and 7 bases at J; junction bases unmatched: 7. The CDR3 loop is CASSVGTGGAGEAFF. The CDR3 DNA reads TGTGCCAGCAGCGTAGGAACAGGGGGCGCGGGTGAAGCTTTCTTT. The full variable domain, rest sourced from reference TRBV9 and TRBJ1-1, is DSGVTQTPKHLITATGQRVTLRCSPRSGDLSVYWYQQSLDQGLQFLIQYYNGEERAKGNILERFSAQQFPDLHSELNLSSLELGDSALYFCASSVGTGGAGEAFFGQGTRLTVV.

The chain combines TRBV5-6 with TRBJ2-5; a possible D gene is TRBD1 (6 bases). This CDR3 comprises 15 residues. Germline values: CDR1 SGHDT, CDR2 YYEEEE. V was clipped by 3 bases and J by 3 bases, with 15 bases between them. In nucleotides, the CDR3 is TGTGCCAGCAGCTATCGGACAGTGGGGAAAGAGACCCAGTACTTC. The encoded protein is CASSYRTVGKETQYF.

The chain recombines TRBV7-2 with TRBJ2-1, with 8 bases that match TRBD1. The CDR3 is 15 residues long. V shed 1 base and J 3 bases; nucleotides not matched to a gene: 2. Looked up from germline, CDR1 is SGHTA and CDR2 is FQGNSA. The CDR3 DNA reads as TGTGCCAGCAGCTTAGAGGGACAGGACTACAATGAGCAGTTCTTC. Amino acids: CASSLEGQDYNEQFF. The full variable domain, in which reference TRBV7-2 and TRBJ2-1 provide the parts outside the CDR3, is GAGVSQSPSNKVTEKGKDVELRCDPISGHTALYWYRQSLGQGLEFLIYFQGNSAPDKSGLPSDRFSAERTGGSVSTLTIQRTQQEDSAVYLCASSLEGQDYNEQFFGPGTRLTVL.